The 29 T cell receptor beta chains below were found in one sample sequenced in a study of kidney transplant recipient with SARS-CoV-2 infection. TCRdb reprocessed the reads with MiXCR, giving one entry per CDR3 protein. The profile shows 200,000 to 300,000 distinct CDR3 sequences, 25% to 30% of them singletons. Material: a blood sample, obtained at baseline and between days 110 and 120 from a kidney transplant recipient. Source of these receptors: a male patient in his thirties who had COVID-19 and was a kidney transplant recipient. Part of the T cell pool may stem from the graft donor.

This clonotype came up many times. CDR3 bases: TGTGCCAGCAGTTCCCTAGGGGGAGGGAGCAATCAGCCCCAGCATTTT. Amino acid sequence: CASSSLGGGSNQPQHF. J is TRBJ1-5 and V is TRBV28; perhaps TRBD1 as D (6 bases). The CDR3 length is 16 residues. V lost 4 bases and J lost 1, with 14 bases in between. CDR1 is MDHEN and CDR2 is SYDVKM in the germline V gene.

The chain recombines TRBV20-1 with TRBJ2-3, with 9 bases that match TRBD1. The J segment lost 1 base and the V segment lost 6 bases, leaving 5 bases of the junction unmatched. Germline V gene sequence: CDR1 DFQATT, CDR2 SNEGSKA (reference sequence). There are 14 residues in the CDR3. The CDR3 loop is CSAPQGARTDTQYF. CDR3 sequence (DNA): TGCAGTGCACCACAGGGGGCTCGCACAGATACGCAGTATTTT.

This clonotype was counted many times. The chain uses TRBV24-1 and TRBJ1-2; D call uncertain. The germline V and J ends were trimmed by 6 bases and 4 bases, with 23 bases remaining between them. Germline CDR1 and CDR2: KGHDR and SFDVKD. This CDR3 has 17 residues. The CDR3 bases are TGTGCCACCAGTCGCAAAGCTAGTACCAGAAAGACCTATGGCTACACCTTC. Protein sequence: CATSRKASTRKTYGYTF.

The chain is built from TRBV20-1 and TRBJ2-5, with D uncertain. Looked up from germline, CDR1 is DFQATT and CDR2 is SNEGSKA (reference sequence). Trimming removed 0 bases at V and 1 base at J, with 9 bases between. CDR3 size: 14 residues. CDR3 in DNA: TGCAGTGCTAGAGATTCACAATTCCAAGAGACCCAGTACTTC. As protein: CSARDSQFQETQYF.

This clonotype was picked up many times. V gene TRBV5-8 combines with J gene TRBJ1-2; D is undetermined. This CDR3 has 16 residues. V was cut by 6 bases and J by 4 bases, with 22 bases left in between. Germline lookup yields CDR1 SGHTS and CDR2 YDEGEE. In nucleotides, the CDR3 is TGTGCCAGCATGGTTCGTCATCCACGAAAGACCTATGGCTACACCTTC. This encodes CASMVRHPRKTYGYTF.

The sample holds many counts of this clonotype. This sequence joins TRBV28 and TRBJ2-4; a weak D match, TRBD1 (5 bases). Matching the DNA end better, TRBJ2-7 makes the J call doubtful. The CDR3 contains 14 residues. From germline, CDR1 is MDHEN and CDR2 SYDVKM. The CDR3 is CASSLWGRVHEQYF. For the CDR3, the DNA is TGTGCCAGCAGTTTATGGGGCAGGGTTCACGAGCAGTACTTC.

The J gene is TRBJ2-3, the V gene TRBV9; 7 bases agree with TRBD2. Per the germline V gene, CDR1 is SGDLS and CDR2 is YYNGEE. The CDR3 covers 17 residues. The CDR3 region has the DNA TGTGTCAACAGCCTCCTTCAGCGGGGCACTAGCACAGATACGCAGTATTTT. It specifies CVNSLLQRGTSTDTQYF.

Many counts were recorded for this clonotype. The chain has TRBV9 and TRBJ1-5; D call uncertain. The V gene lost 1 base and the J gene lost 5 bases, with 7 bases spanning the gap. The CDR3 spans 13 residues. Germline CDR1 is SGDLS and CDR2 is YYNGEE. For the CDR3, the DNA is TGTGCCAGCAGCGTAAATGGTTATCAGCCCCAGCATTTT. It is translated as CASSVNGYQPQHF.

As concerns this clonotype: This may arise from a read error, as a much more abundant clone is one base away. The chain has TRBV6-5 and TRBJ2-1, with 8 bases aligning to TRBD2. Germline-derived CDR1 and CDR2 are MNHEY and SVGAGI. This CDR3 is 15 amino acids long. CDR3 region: CVSTRAGGSYNEQFF. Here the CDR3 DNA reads TGTGTCAGCACCCGGGCGGGGGGCTCCTACAATGAGCAGTTCTTC.

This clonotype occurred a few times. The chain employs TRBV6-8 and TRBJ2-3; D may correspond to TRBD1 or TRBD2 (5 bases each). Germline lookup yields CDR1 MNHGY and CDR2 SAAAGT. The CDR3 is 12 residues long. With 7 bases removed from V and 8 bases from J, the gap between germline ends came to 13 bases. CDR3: CASIGTQPTQYF. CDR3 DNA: TGTGCCAGCATCGGGACCCAACCTACGCAGTATTTT.

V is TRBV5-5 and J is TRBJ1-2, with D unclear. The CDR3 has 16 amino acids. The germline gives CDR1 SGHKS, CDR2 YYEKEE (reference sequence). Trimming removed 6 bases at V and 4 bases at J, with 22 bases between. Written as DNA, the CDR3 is TGTGCCAGCACCTATCCTGTCTCGCGAAAGACCTATGGCTACACCTTC. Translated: CASTYPVSRKTYGYTF.

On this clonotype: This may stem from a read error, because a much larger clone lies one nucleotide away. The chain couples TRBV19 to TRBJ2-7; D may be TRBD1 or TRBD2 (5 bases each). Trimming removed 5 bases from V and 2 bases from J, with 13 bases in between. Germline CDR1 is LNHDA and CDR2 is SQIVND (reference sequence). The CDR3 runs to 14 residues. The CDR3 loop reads CASSGDGIPYEQYF. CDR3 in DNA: TGTGCCAGTAGTGGGGACGGCATCCCCTACGAGCAGTACTTC.

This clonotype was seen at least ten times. The CDR3: CASAYREDEQYF. In DNA form, the CDR3 reads TGTGCCAGCGCGTACAGGGAGGACGAGCAGTACTTC. The rearrangement joins TRBV2 to TRBJ2-7; D possibly uses TRBD1 or TRBD2 (6 bases each). CDR1 is SNHLY, CDR2 FYNNEI, per germline. Trimming left V 8 bases short and J 5 bases short, with 13 bases between. The CDR3 is 12 amino acids.

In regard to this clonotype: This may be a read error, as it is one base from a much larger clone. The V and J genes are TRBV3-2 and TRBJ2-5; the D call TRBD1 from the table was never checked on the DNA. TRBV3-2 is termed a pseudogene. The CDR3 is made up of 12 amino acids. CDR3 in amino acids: CASSSLGATQHF. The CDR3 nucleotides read TGTGCCAGCAGCAGTCTGGGCGCGACCCAGCACTTC.

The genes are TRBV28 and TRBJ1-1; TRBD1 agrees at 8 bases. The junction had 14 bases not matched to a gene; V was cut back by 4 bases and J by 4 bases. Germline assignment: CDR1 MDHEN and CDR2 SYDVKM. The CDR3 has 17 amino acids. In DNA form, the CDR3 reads TGTGCCAGCAGTTCCTGGGGCAGGGGGCACAGTGGCACTGAAGCTTTCTTT. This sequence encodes CASSSWGRGHSGTEAFF.

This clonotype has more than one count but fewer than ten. This chain's CDR3 is CASSVAGLREVGGERNEQFF. The CDR3 DNA is TGTGCCAGCAGCGTAGCGGGTTTGAGGGAGGTGGGGGGCGAGCGGAATGAGCAGTTCTTC. The chain couples TRBV9 to TRBJ2-1; D may match TRBD1 or TRBD2 (6 bases each). V gave up 0 bases and J gave up 7 bases, with 29 bases separating them. This CDR3 region has 20 residues. Germline V CDR1 and CDR2: SGDLS, YYNGEE.

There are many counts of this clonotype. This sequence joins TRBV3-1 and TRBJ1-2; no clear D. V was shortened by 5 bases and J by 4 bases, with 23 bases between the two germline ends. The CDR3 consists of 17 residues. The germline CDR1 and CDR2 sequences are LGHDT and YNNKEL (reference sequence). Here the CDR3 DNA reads TGTGCCAGCAGCGCGCACCTCACCCTTCGAAAGACCTATGGCTACACCTTC. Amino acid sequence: CASSAHLTLRKTYGYTF. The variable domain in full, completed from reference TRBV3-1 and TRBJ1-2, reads DTAVSQTPKYLVTQMGNDKSIKCEQNLGHDTMYWYKQDSKKFLKIMFSYNNKELIINETVPNRFSPKSPDKAHLNLHINSLELGDSAVYFCASSAHLTLRKTYGYTFGSGTRLTVV.

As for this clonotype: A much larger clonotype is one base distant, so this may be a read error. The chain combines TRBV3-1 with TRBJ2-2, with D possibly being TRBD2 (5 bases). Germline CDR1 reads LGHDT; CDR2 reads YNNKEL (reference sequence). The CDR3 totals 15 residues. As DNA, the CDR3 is TGTGCCAGCGGCCACTTTGGACTTCCGACCGGGGAGCTGTTTTTT. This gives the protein CASGHFGLPTGELFF.

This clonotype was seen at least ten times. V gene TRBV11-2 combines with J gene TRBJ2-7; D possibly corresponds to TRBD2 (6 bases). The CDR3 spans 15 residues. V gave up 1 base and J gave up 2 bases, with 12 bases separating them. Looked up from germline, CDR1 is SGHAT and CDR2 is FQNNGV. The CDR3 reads CASSLGGGAPYEQYF. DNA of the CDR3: TGTGCCAGCAGCTTAGGGGGCGGGGCCCCCTACGAGCAGTACTTC.

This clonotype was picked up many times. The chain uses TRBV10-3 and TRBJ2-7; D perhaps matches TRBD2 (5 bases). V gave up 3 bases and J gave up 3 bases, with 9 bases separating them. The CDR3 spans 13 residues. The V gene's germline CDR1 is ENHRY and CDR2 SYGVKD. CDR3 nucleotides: TGTGCCATCAGTGAACGGGGAGTCTACGAGCAGTACGTC. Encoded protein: CAISERGVYEQYV.

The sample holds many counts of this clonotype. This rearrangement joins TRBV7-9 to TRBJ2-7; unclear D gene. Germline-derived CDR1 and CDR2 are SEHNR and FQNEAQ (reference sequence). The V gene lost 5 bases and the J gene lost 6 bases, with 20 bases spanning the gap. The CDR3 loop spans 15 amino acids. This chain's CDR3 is CASSPDRVSVREQYF. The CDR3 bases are TGTGCCAGCAGCCCCGACCGGGTTTCTGTTCGCGAGCAGTACTTC. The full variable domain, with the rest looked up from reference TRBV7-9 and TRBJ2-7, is DTGVSQNPRHKITKRGQNVTFRCDPISEHNRLYWYRQTLGQGPEFLTYFQNEAQLEKSRLLSDRFSAERPKGSFSTLEIQRTEQGDSAMYLCASSPDRVSVREQYFGPGTRLTVT.

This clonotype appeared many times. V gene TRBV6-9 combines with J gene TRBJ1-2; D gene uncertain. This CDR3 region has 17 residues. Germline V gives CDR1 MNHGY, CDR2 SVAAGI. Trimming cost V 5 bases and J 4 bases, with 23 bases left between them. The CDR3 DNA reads TGTGCCAGCAGTCCAACGAAGCCTTACGGAAAGACCTATGGCTACACCTTC. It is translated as CASSPTKPYGKTYGYTF.

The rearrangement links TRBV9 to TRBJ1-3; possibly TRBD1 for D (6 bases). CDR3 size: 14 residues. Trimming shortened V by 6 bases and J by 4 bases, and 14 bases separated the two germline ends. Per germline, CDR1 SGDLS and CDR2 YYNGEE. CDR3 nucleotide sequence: TGTGCCAGCAACGCGACAGGTCCCGGAAACACCATATATTTT. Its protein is CASNATGPGNTIYF.

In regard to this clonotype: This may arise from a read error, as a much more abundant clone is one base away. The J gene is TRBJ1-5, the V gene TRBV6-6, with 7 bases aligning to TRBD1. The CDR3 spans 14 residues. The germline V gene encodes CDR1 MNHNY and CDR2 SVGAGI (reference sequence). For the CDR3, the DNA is TGTGCCTGCAGCCCCAGACAGGGTTATCAGCCCCAGCATTTT. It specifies CACSPRQGYQPQHF.

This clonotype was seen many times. CDR3 residues: CASSFEAGGPLGASGELFF. The CDR3 nucleotides are TGTGCCAGCAGTTTTGAGGCGGGAGGACCCCTCGGGGCGTCCGGGGAGCTGTTTTTT. This chain joins TRBV27 and TRBJ2-2; 8 bases match TRBD2. The CDR3 is 19 amino acids. Unmatched junction bases numbered 18, after V lost 3 bases and J lost 6 bases. Germline CDR1 reads MNHEY; CDR2 reads SMNVEV (reference sequence).

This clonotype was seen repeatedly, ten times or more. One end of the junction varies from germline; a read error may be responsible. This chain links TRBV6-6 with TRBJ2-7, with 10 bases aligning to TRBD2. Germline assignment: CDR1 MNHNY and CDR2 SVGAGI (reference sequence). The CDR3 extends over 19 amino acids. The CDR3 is CSSSSASGSHLTPEYEQYF. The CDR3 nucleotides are TGTTCCAGCAGTTCCGCTAGCGGGAGTCACTTAACTCCAGAATACGAGCAGTACTTC.

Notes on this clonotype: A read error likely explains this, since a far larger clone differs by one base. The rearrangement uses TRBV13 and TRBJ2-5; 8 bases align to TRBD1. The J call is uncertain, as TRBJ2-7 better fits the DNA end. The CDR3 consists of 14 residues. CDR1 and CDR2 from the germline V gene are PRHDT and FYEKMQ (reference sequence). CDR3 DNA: TGTGCCAGCAGCTCGACAGGGGATAGGAACGAGCAGTACTTC. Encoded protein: CASSSTGDRNEQYF.

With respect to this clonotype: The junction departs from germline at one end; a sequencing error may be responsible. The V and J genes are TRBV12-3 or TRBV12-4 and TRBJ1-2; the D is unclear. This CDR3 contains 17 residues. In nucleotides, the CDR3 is TGTGCCAGCAGTGGTTACCTCACAGCAGGAAAGACCTATGGCTACACTTTC. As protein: CASSGYLTAGKTYGYTF.

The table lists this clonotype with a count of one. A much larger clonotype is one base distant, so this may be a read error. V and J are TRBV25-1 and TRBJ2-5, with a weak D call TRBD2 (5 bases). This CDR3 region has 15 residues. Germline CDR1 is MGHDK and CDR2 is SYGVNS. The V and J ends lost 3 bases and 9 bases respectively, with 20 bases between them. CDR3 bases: TGTGCCAGCAGTGAGTCAGCAAGGAGAGAGGAGGCCCAGTACTTC. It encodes CASSESARREEAQYF.